What follows are 21 T cell receptor beta chains derived from one specimen sequenced in a study of a mutant IDH1 vaccine in newly diagnosed glioma. The time point: week 35, safety follow-up. Mutant IDH1 20-mer peptide, at 300 ug, made up each vaccine dose, with topical imiquimod. Assay: immunoSEQ multiplex PCR; the TCRdb copy retains only in-frame clones and omits some. Of 60,000 to 75,000 clones listed, more than 75% were seen once; the top ten hold more than 1.5%. Their specific antigens are unknown. Sequenced here: PBMCs, sampled from a glioma patient whose treatment included an IDH1 peptide vaccine. The receptors were sampled from a man aged 25 to 40 with glioma.

The rearrangement uses TRBV5-4 and TRBJ1-6, with D hard to call. The germline V and J ends were trimmed by 0 bases and 9 bases, with 7 bases remaining between them. Germline V lookup: CDR1 SGHNT, CDR2 YYREEE (reference sequence). The CDR3 length is 13 residues. The CDR3 is CASSLDMSSPLHF. The CDR3 region has the DNA TGTGCCAGCAGCTTGGACATGAGTTCACCCCTCCACTTT.

The chain is built from TRBV11-3 and TRBJ2-5; 8 positions agree with TRBD1. The J call is uncertain, as TRBJ2-7 better fits the DNA end. Germline V gene data show CDR1 as SGHNT and CDR2 as YENEEA. CDR3 length: 15 amino acids. CDR3 protein: CASSPRGQDGLEQYF. Here the CDR3 DNA reads TGTGCCAGCAGCCCAAGGGGACAGGATGGTCTCGAGCAGTACTTC.

The table lists this clone with a count of one. V is TRBV6-4 and J is TRBJ2-3; 11 bases are shared with TRBD2. The germline V gene has CDR1 MRHNA and CDR2 SNTAGT. The CDR3 contains 15 residues. V dropped 0 bases and J dropped 4; count of bases not matched to a gene: 0. The CDR3 region is CASSDSSGRADTQYF. The DNA for the CDR3 is TGTGCCAGCAGTGACTCTAGCGGGAGGGCAGATACGCAGTATTTT.

This clone was counted a few times. V is TRBV10-1 and J is TRBJ2-7; a weak D match, TRBD2 (6 bases). The germline CDR1 and CDR2 sequences are WNHNN and SYGVQD (reference sequence). CDR3 size: 11 residues. Between the trimmed V and J ends, which lost 4 bases and 6 bases, there was a span of 7 bases. The CDR3: CASSGGGEQYF. CDR3 nucleotide sequence: TGCGCCAGCAGTGGGGGAGGCGAGCAGTACTTC.

The rearrangement links TRBV28 to TRBJ2-7; 7 bases are a match to TRBD1. Losses at the gene ends were 1 base for V and 0 bases for J; bases not matched to a gene: 0. Germline V gene data show CDR1 as MDHEN and CDR2 as SYDVKM. The CDR3 loop spans 14 amino acids. CDR3: CASSLSGGSYEQYF. CDR3 nucleotide sequence: TGTGCCAGCAGTTTATCAGGGGGCTCCTACGAGCAGTACTTC.

This clone has a single count. V is TRBV20-1 and J is TRBJ2-4; D may be TRBD1 (6 bases). This CDR3 region has 10 residues. V shed 6 bases and J shed 10 bases, with 10 bases lying between them. Germline V gene lookup returns CDR1 DFQATT and CDR2 SNEGSKA (reference sequence). CDR3 amino acids: CSAPQGIQYF. As DNA, the CDR3 is TGCAGTGCCCCCCAGGGGATTCAGTACTTC.

The chain uses TRBV21-1 and TRBJ1-2. TRBV21-1 is shown as a pseudogene. This CDR3 comprises 12 residues. The CDR3 bases are TGTGCCAGCACCGGGGGGAGCTATGGCTACACCTTC. It translates to CASTGGSYGYTF.

This rearrangement joins TRBV5-4 to TRBJ2-5; D is unclear. The V gene lost 0 bases and the J gene lost 3 bases, with 6 bases spanning the gap. This CDR3 is 13 amino acids long. Germline loops: CDR1 SGHNT, CDR2 YYREEE (reference sequence). The CDR3 DNA reads as TGTGCCAGCAGCTTGGGGCCGAAAGAGACCCAGTACTTC. Residues: CASSLGPKETQYF.

The rearrangement links TRBV27 to TRBJ2-3; D is perhaps TRBD1 or TRBD2 (5 bases each). This CDR3 is 15 amino acids long. Trimming pared 1 base from V and 4 bases from J, leaving 12 bases between. Germline CDR1 reads MNHEY; CDR2 reads SMNVEV (reference sequence). CDR3 amino acids: CASSLFLGEPDTQYF. The CDR3 bases are TGTGCCAGCAGTTTATTTTTGGGGGAGCCAGATACGCAGTATTTT.

This chain uses TRBV14 with TRBJ2-5; D ambiguous. From germline, CDR1 is SGHDN and CDR2 FVKESK. This CDR3 comprises 14 residues. The germline V and J ends were trimmed by 4 bases and 0 bases, with 9 bases remaining between them. The CDR3 is CASSLLRDQETQYF. The CDR3 DNA is TGTGCCAGCAGCCTGTTAAGGGACCAAGAGACCCAGTACTTC. Using reference TRBV14 and TRBJ2-5 for the parts outside the CDR3, the full variable domain is EAGVTQFPSHSVIEKGQTVTLRCDPISGHDNLYWYRRVMGKEIKFLLHFVKESKQDESGMPNNRFLAERTGGTYSTLKVQPAELEDSGVYFCASSLLRDQETQYFGPGTRLLVL.

V gene TRBV4-2 combines with J gene TRBJ1-4; TRBD1 agrees at 11 bases. J was trimmed by 2 bases and V by 5 bases; bases with no gene match: 7. Germline CDR1 is LGHNA and CDR2 is YNFKEQ. This CDR3 has 17 residues. The CDR3 bases are TGTGCCAGCAGCTTGGCCGGGACAGGGGGTACTAATGAAAAACTGTTTTTT. This translates into CASSLAGTGGTNEKLFF.

This sequence joins TRBV5-4 and TRBJ1-4; no reliable D call. Germline values: CDR1 SGHNT, CDR2 YYREEE (reference sequence). The V end was cut by 0 bases, the J end by 8 bases, with 5 bases between. CDR3 size: 12 residues. The CDR3 region has the DNA TGTGCCAGCAGCTTGGATGGGGAAAAACTGTTTTTT. It translates to CASSLDGEKLFF.

The chain joins TRBV28 to TRBJ1-1; D is perhaps TRBD1 (6 bases). V lost 0 bases and J lost 6, with 14 bases in between. Germline-derived CDR1 and CDR2 are MDHEN and SYDVKM. The CDR3 contains 15 residues. CDR3 sequence: CASSLWGAAEPEAFF. The CDR3 coding sequence is TGTGCCAGCAGTTTATGGGGGGCGGCCGAGCCTGAAGCTTTCTTT.

This chain uses TRBV5-6 with TRBJ2-7; tentative D call: TRBD2 (6 bases). This CDR3 comprises 15 residues. Germline V CDR1 and CDR2: SGHDT, YYEEEE. Trimming pared 6 bases from V and 7 bases from J, leaving 23 bases between. The CDR3 DNA sequence: TGTGCCAGCACCCGCTGGGACTCCCCTGGAAGGGAGCAGTACTTC. Its protein product is CASTRWDSPGREQYF.

The chain has TRBV18 and TRBJ1-1; a weak D match, TRBD1 (5 bases). V lost 0 bases to trimming and J lost 3 bases, with 8 bases between them. The CDR3 totals 14 residues. Germline V gene data show CDR1 as KGHSH and CDR2 as LQKENI. CDR3 region: CASSPPGDDTEAFF. CDR3 coding DNA: TGTGCCAGCTCACCACCGGGGGATGACACTGAAGCTTTCTTT.

The CDR3, as DNA: TGTGCCAGCAGCGCCCGGGACGAGAATTCACCCCTCCACTTT. It specifies CASSARDENSPLHF. V is TRBV9 and J is TRBJ1-6, with D possibly being TRBD1 (5 bases). Trimming removed 3 bases at V and 7 bases at J, with 11 bases between. The CDR3 runs to 14 residues. Per the germline V gene, CDR1 is SGDLS and CDR2 is YYNGEE.

This sequence joins TRBV28 and TRBJ1-5, with a possible D match to TRBD1 (5 bases). Germline V gene data show CDR1 as MDHEN and CDR2 as SYDVKM. V shed 1 base and J shed 5 bases, with 18 bases lying between them. The CDR3 length is 17 residues. The CDR3 region is CASSLYPSSGPDQPQHF. The CDR3, as DNA: TGTGCCAGCAGTTTATACCCCTCGTCAGGGCCCGATCAGCCCCAGCATTTT.

V is TRBV4-1 and J is TRBJ2-1; D is possibly TRBD2 (6 bases). The germline V and J ends were trimmed by 4 bases and 8 bases, with 18 bases remaining between them. Germline-derived CDR1 and CDR2 are MGHRA and YSYEKL. This CDR3 is built from 15 residues. The CDR3 loop reads CASSPTTGELDEQFF. CDR3 in DNA: TGCGCCAGCAGCCCTACAACGGGGGAGTTAGATGAGCAGTTCTTC.

V usage is TRBV5-1 and J usage is TRBJ1-5; tentative D call: TRBD1 (5 bases). Trimming left V 4 bases short and J 4 bases short, with 12 bases between. The CDR3 totals 14 residues. Germline lookup yields CDR1 SGHRS and CDR2 YFSETQ. In nucleotides, the CDR3 is TGCGCCAGCAGCCCGGGGACCGGGAATCAGCCCCAGCATTTT. The encoded protein is CASSPGTGNQPQHF. The variable domain in full, completed from reference TRBV5-1 and TRBJ1-5, reads KAGVTQTPRYLIKTRGQQVTLSCSPISGHRSVSWYQQTPGQGLQFLFEYFSETQRNKGNFPGRFSGRQFSNSRSEMNVSTLELGDSALYLCASSPGTGNQPQHFGDGTRLSIL.

This clone is labeled as medium-sized. The rearrangement uses TRBV29-1 and TRBJ2-1, with 7 nucleotides matching TRBD2. There are 12 residues in the CDR3. V lost 3 bases to trimming and J lost 8 bases; unmatched junction nucleotides: 4. The germline V gene has CDR1 SQVTM and CDR2 ANQGSEA. CDR3 coding DNA: TGCAGCGTTGATAATCGGGGGGATGAGCAGTTCTTC. Translating gives CSVDNRGDEQFF.

The chain has TRBV11-2 and TRBJ2-5; D ambiguous. Germline V gives CDR1 SGHAT, CDR2 FQNNGV. The CDR3 consists of 13 residues. Trimming removed 2 bases from V and 4 bases from J, with 8 bases in between. The CDR3 DNA is TGTGCCAGCAGCTTAAACGTGGTAGAGACCCAGTACTTC. It translates to CASSLNVVETQYF.